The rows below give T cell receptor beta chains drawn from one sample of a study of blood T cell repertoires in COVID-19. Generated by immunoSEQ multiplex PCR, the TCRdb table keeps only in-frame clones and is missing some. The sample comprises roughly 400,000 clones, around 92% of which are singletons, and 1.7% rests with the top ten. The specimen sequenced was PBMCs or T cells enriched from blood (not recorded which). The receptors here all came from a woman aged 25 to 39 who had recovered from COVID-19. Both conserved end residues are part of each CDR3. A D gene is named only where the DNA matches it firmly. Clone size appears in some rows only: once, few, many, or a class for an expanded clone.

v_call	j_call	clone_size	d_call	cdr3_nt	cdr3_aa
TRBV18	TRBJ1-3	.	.	TGTGCCAGCGAAGCCGCTGGAAACACCATATATTTT	CASEAAGNTIYF
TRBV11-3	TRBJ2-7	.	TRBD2	TGTGCCAGCAGCTTAAGCGGGAGCTCCTACGAGCAGTACTTC	CASSLSGSSYEQYF
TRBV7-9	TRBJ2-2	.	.	TGTGCCAGCAGCTTAGAAAGTTGGCGGACCGGGGAGCTGTTTTTT	CASSLESWRTGELFF
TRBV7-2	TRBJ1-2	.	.	TGTGCCAGCAGCCCACCCATCTCGGACTATGGCTACACCTTC	CASSPPISDYGYTF
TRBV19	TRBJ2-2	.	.	TGTGCCAGTAAGGAGGGGCCACTGAGGACCGGGGAGCTGTTTTTT	CASKEGPLRTGELFF
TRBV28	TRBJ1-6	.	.	TGTGCCAGCAACTCGGACGGGGAGTATTCACCCCTCCACTTT	CASNSDGEYSPLHF
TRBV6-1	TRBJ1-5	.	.	TGTGCCAGCAGTGAACTCGGTCAGCCCCAGCATTTT	CASSELGQPQHF
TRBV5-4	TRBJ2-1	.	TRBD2	TGTGCCAGCAGCACGGGACTAGCGGGGGGAAATGAGCAGTTCTTC	CASSTGLAGGNEQFF
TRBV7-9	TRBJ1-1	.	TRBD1	TGTGCCAGCGGAGGGGACAGGGGGCTCGTAAACACTGAAGCTTTCTTT	CASGGDRGLVNTEAFF
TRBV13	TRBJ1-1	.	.	TGTGCCAGCAGCTTAGGCCTCAGGGGAACTGAAGCTTTCTTT	CASSLGLRGTEAFF
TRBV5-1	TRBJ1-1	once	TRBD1	TGCGCCAGCAGCCGCGGGACAGGGGGCGCGGGCACTGAAGCTTTCTTT	CASSRGTGGAGTEAFF
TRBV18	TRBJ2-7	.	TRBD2	TGTGCCAGCTCAGGAGCGGGAGACGAGCAGTACTTC	CASSGAGDEQYF
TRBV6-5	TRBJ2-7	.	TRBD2	TGTGCCAGCAGAAAACTAGCGGGAGACTCCTACGAGCAGTACTTC	CASRKLAGDSYEQYF
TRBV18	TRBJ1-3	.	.	TGTGCCAGCTCACCAACTACAGGTTCCTCTGGAAACACCATATATTTT	CASSPTTGSSGNTIYF
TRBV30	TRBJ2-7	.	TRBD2	TGTGCCTGGAAGCGGGGTCGGGGCTACGAGCAGTACTTC	CAWKRGRGYEQYF
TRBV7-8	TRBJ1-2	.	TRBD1	TGTGCCAGCAGCTTAGTTACAGGGGGCGATAACTATGGCTACACCTTC	CASSLVTGGDNYGYTF
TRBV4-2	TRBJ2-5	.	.	TGTGCCAGCAGCCCCCAGAACGCAGGGGCGGAGACCCAGTACTTC	CASSPQNAGAETQYF
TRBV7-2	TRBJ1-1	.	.	TGTGCCAGCAGCTATCAGGGAGGAGTCAAGGCTTTCTTT	CASSYQGGVKAFF
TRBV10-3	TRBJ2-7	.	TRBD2	TGTGCCATCAGAAACGGGAGGACCTACGAGCAGTACTTC	CAIRNGRTYEQYF
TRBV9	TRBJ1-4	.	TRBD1	TGTGCCAGCAGCTCATCGGGACAGGGGCTTGGAATTGAAAAACTGTTTTTT	CASSSSGQGLGIEKLFF
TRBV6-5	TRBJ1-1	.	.	TGTGCCAGCAGCACGGGGGGTCGTACTGAAGCTTTCTTT	CASSTGGRTEAFF
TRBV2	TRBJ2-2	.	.	TGTGCCAGCTTTTTAGACATAAACACCGGGGAGCTGTTTTTT	CASFLDINTGELFF
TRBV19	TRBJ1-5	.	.	TGTGCCAGTAGTATCACCAGGGGACAACCCATCAATCAGCCCCAGCATTTT	CASSITRGQPINQPQHF
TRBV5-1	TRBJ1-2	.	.	TGCGCCAGCAGCACGGGGCACAGGGACTATGGCTACACCTTC	CASSTGHRDYGYTF
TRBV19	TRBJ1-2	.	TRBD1	TGTGCCAGTAGTTCCGGGACAGGGGTTAACTATGGCTACACCTTC	CASSSGTGVNYGYTF
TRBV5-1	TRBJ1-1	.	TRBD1	TGCGCCAGCAGCTCGGACAGGGGAACGAGGACTGAAGCTTTCTTT	CASSSDRGTRTEAFF
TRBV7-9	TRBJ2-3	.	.	TGTGCCAGCAGCTCCTGGACTATCCGCCCCACAGATACGCAGTATTTT	CASSSWTIRPTDTQYF
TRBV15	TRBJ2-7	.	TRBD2	TGTGCCACCAGCAGAGTTCGAGCGGGAGGTTCCGAGCAGTACTTC	CATSRVRAGGSEQYF
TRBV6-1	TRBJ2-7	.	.	TGTGCCAGCAGTGAAGCGCTTCTAAATTTGGGGGGTATCTACGAGCAGTACTTC	CASSEALLNLGGIYEQYF
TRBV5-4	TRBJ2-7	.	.	TGTGCCAGCAGCTTCAACTCCTACGAGCAGTACTTC	CASSFNSYEQYF
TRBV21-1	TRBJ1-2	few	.	TGTGCCAGCAGCACTCGTGGCTACACCTTC	CASSTRGYTF
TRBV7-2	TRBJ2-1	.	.	TGTGCCAGCAGCTTAGTCTCGGGACAAAAGAACAATGAGCAGTTCTTC	CASSLVSGQKNNEQFF
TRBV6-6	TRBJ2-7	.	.	TGTGCCAGCAGTTACCTCGGGACTTTCGAAGAGCAGTACTTC	CASSYLGTFEEQYF
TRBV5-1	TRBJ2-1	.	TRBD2	TGCGCCAGCCAAGCGGGAGGGCCGGGGGAGCAGTTCTTC	CASQAGGPGEQFF
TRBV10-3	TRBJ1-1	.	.	TGTGCCATCAGCTCCAGGGAAGGGGGCACTGAAGCTTTCTTT	CAISSREGGTEAFF
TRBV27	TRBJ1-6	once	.	TGTGCCAGCAGATTCGCTGGGGGGAGTAGCTATAATTCACCCCTCCACTTT	CASRFAGGSSYNSPLHF
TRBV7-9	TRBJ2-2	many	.	TGTGCCAGCAGCTTGGACAGAAACACCGGGGAGCTGTTTTTT	CASSLDRNTGELFF